These 16 T cell receptor beta chains originate from one sample sequenced in a study of beta chain features in type 1 diabetes. Expressed TCRB transcripts were sequenced because the entire RNA isolate underwent reverse transcription. Produced via immunoSEQ multiplex PCR; TCRdb's table is partial and in-frame only. The table includes approximately 260,000 clones, around 20% detected once. Their cognate antigens are unknown. Study conclusions and caveats: Shortening of TCRB CDR3s, moderate but significant, appeared in all four CD4+ subsets of Type 1 diabetes patients.

The sequenced sample was naive CD4+ T cells from blood. The receptors here all came from a woman in her forties with type 1 diabetes.

This chain joins TRBV4-3 and TRBJ2-2; a possible D gene is TRBD1 (5 bases). Germline V gene sequence: CDR1 LGHNA, CDR2 YSLEER. Trimming pared 0 bases from V and 1 base from J, leaving 9 bases between. The CDR3 spans 16 residues. CDR3 bases: TGCGCCAGCAGCCAAGATTACAGGAAGAACACCGGGGAGCTGTTTTTT. Translating gives CASSQDYRKNTGELFF.

This clone has only a few counts. The gene calls are TRBV6-6 and TRBJ1-5; 9 bases are a match to TRBD1. Germline V gene lookup returns CDR1 MNHNY and CDR2 SVGAGI (reference sequence). V lost 5 bases, J lost 2 bases, and 4 bases stayed unmatched. The CDR3 covers 15 residues. The chain's CDR3 is CASSGGQGGNQPQHF. The CDR3 coding sequence is TGTGCCAGCAGTGGGGGACAGGGCGGCAATCAGCCCCAGCATTTT.

This clone was recorded a few times. J is TRBJ2-1 and V is TRBV4-1; TRBD1 matches at 7 bases. In germline, CDR1 is MGHRA, CDR2 YSYEKL. With 1 base clipped from V and 9 bases from J, the junction kept 12 bases outside the gene matches. CDR3 length: 16 amino acids. CDR3 region: CASSQVRDSLRGEQFF. The CDR3 DNA sequence: TGCGCCAGCAGCCAAGTCCGGGACAGCCTCCGAGGTGAGCAGTTCTTC.

This clone was seen more than once but under ten times. The V gene is TRBV7-8, the J gene TRBJ2-4; D not certain. V dropped 0 bases and J dropped 0 bases, with 6 bases sitting between them. The length of the CDR3 is 15 residues. In germline, CDR1 is SGHVS, CDR2 FQNEAQ. CDR3 sequence reads: CASSLARLAKNIQYF. The CDR3 region has the DNA TGTGCCAGCAGCTTAGCCAGACTAGCCAAAAACATTCAGTACTTC.

The gene calls are TRBV7-3 and TRBJ1-1; 7 bases are a match to TRBD1. Germline CDR1 reads SGHTA; CDR2 reads FQGTGA. V was clipped by 1 base and J by 5 bases; unmatched bases: 4. The length of the CDR3 is 14 residues. This chain's CDR3 is CASSLRPGGTEAFF. CDR3 bases: TGTGCCAGCAGCTTAAGGCCAGGGGGTACTGAAGCTTTCTTT.

The gene calls are TRBV7-9 and TRBJ2-7, with 11 bases that match TRBD2. The CDR3 has 17 residues. V gave up 6 bases and J gave up 4 bases; unmatched junction bases: 14. Looked up from germline, CDR1 is SEHNR and CDR2 is FQNEAQ (reference sequence). The CDR3 sequence is CASSRVLTSGTSYEQYF. In nucleotides, the CDR3 is TGTGCCAGCAGTCGAGTACTGACTAGCGGGACCAGTTACGAGCAGTACTTC.

This clone was seen a few times. This chain links TRBV7-3 with TRBJ2-7; D is uncertain. CDR3 length: 13 residues. V was pared by 8 bases and J by 5 bases, with 16 bases between. In germline, CDR1 is SGHTA, CDR2 FQGTGA. Here the CDR3 reads CASSRNPQDEQYF. The CDR3 bases are TGTGCCAGCTCCCGTAACCCCCAGGACGAGCAGTACTTC. Full variable domain (rest looked up from reference TRBV7-3 and TRBJ2-7): GAGVSQTPSNKVTEKGKYVELRCDPISGHTALYWYRQSLGQGPEFLIYFQGTGAADDSGLPNDRFFAVRPEGSVSTLKIQRTERGDSAVYLCASSRNPQDEQYFGPGTRLTVT.

This clone was found a few times. The chain uses TRBV18 and TRBJ1-2, with TRBD1 as a possible D gene (5 bases). This CDR3 comprises 15 residues. Trimming pared 3 bases from V and 4 bases from J, leaving 15 bases between. In germline, CDR1 is KGHSH, CDR2 LQKENI. The CDR3 loop reads CASSPATGLIYGYTF. The CDR3, as DNA: TGTGCCAGCTCACCGGCCACAGGTCTCATCTATGGCTACACCTTC.

A few counts support this clone. This rearrangement joins TRBV7-2 to TRBJ1-1; TRBD1 aligns across 7 bases. This CDR3 is 12 amino acids long. The junction had 3 bases not matched to a gene; V was cut back by 4 bases and J by 7 bases. CDR1 is SGHTA, CDR2 FQGNSA, per germline. The CDR3 DNA sequence: TGTGCCAGCAGCTCACAGGGGATTGAAGCTTTCTTT. It is translated as CASSSQGIEAFF.

The CDR3 sequence is CASSDQIEQYF. In DNA form, the CDR3 reads TGTGCCAGCAGTGATCAGATCGAGCAGTACTTC. The chain is built from TRBV2 and TRBJ2-7; D is unclear. The CDR3 totals 11 residues. CDR1 and CDR2 (germline): SNHLY, FYNNEI. The V end was cut by 3 bases, the J end by 6 bases, with 6 bases between.

This chain uses TRBV18 with TRBJ2-5; D not certain. Trimming took 0 bases from V and 5 from J, leaving 7 bases between them. Germline V gene data show CDR1 as KGHSH and CDR2 as LQKENI. The CDR3 is made up of 13 amino acids. The CDR3 reads CASSPPVAETQYF. The CDR3 nucleotides are TGTGCCAGCTCACCACCGGTGGCCGAGACCCAGTACTTC.

The chain combines TRBV9 with TRBJ2-1, with TRBD2 identical over 10 bases. CDR1 SGDLS and CDR2 YYNGEE come from the germline V gene. This CDR3 spans 18 amino acids. The J segment lost 7 bases and the V segment lost 4 bases, leaving 17 bases of the junction unmatched. CDR3 DNA: TGTGCCAGCAGCCCAGGCCCCATCCTAGCGGGAGCAGGTAATGAGCAGTTCTTC. This gives the protein CASSPGPILAGAGNEQFF.

This clone was detected a few times. The chain uses TRBV9 and TRBJ2-2; a possible D gene is TRBD1 (6 bases). CDR1 SGDLS and CDR2 YYNGEE come from the germline V gene. V lost 4 bases, J lost 0 bases, and 19 bases lay in between. This CDR3 spans 18 amino acids. The chain's CDR3 is CASSLSWGTPANTGELFF. CDR3 in DNA: TGTGCCAGCAGCTTGAGTTGGGGGACACCCGCGAACACCGGGGAGCTGTTTTTT. The full variable domain, its missing parts supplied by reference TRBV9 and TRBJ2-2, is DSGVTQTPKHLITATGQRVTLRCSPRSGDLSVYWYQQSLDQGLQFLIQYYNGEERAKGNILERFSAQQFPDLHSELNLSSLELGDSALYFCASSLSWGTPANTGELFFGEGSRLTVL.

V and J are TRBV9 and TRBJ2-1; D gene uncertain. The CDR3 is 13 amino acids. The V end lost 1 base, the J end lost 2 bases, and 4 bases lay between the germline ends. Germline loops: CDR1 SGDLS, CDR2 YYNGEE. The CDR3 region is CASSVTTYNEQFF. The CDR3 DNA follows: TGTGCCAGCAGCGTAACAACCTACAATGAGCAGTTCTTC.

This clone showed up just once. The J gene is TRBJ2-1, the V gene TRBV15; 8 bases are a match to TRBD2. This CDR3 has 16 residues. CDR1 and CDR2 from the germline V gene are LNHNV and YYDKDF (reference sequence). Losses at the gene ends were 0 bases for V and 5 bases for J; bases not matched to a gene: 6. The CDR3 sequence: CATSRDLGGAHNEQFF. The CDR3 DNA reads as TGTGCCACCAGCAGAGATCTCGGGGGGGCCCACAATGAGCAGTTCTTC. Full variable domain (missing parts from reference TRBV15 and TRBJ2-1): DAMVIQNPRYQVTQFGKPVTLSCSQTLNHNVMYWYQQKSSQAPKLLFHYYDKDFNNEADTPDNFQSRRPNTSFCFLDIRSPGLGDTAMYLCATSRDLGGAHNEQFFGPGTRLTVL.

The CDR3 region has the DNA TGTGCCAGCAGTTATCAGCGGGAGATTTCTGAGCAGTTCTTC. Protein: CASSYQREISEQFF. The J gene is TRBJ2-1, the V gene TRBV6-5, with 8 bases matching TRBD2. This CDR3 has 14 amino acids. Trimming removed 3 bases from V and 9 bases from J; junction bases left unmatched: 7. Germline CDR1 and CDR2: MNHEY and SVGAGI.